Sequencing of this T cell receptor beta chain was carried out in a study of regulatory T cells in long-lasting Graves disease. Study-wide context: Less than 3 months of antithyroid drugs had been taken by newly diagnosed Graves' patients.

The time point: newly diagnosed GD, antithyroid drugs for less than 3 months. The TCR library was made from RNA extracted from PBMCs. Patients hailed from an endocrinology department in Xi'an, China. Sequencing libraries for TCR beta were prepared with iRepertoire HTBI primers and Arm-PCR of CDR3 regions. TCRdb reprocessed the multiplex PCR reads via MiXCR and lists one record per CDR3 protein. The sample consists of about 530,000 distinct CDR3 sequences, roughly 15% of them appearing once. The germline V gene encodes CDR1 LNHDA and CDR2 SQIVND (reference sequence). The junction had 8 bases not matched to a gene; V was cut back by 3 bases and J by 3 bases. CDR3 length equals 17 residues. This same sample was also taken into another study, of T cells in Graves' hyperthyroidism and ophthalmopathy.

The TCR comes from a woman aged 40 to 65 with Graves disease. Sequenced here: peripheral blood mononuclear cells (PBMCs), sampled at new diagnosis, from a patient treated with antithyroid drugs. The chain uses TRBV19 and TRBJ2-3; 11 bases fit TRBD2. The CDR3, as DNA: TGTGCCAGTAGTATGAGTAGCGGGGGGGCAGAAACAGATACGCAGTATTTT. It codes for CASSMSSGGAETDTQYF.